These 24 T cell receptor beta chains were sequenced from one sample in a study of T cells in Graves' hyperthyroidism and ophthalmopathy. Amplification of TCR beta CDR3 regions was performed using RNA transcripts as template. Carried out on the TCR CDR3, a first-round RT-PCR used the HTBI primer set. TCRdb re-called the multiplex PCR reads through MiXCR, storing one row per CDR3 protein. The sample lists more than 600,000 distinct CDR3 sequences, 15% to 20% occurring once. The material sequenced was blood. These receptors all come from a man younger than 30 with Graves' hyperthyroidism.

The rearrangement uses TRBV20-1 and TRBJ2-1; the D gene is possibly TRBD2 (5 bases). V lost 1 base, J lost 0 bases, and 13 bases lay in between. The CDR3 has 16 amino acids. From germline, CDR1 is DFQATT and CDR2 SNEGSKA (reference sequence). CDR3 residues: CSARVASGRSYNEQFF. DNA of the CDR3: TGCAGTGCTAGAGTCGCCAGCGGCCGCTCCTACAATGAGCAGTTCTTC.

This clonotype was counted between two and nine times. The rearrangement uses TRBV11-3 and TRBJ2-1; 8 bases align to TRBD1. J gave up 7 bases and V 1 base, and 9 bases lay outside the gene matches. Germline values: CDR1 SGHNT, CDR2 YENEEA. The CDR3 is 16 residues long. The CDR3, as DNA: TGTGCCAGCAGCTTAGGGGGACAGGCGAGGGTAAATGAGCAGTTCTTC. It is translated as CASSLGGQARVNEQFF. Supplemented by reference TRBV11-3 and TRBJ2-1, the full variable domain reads EAGVVQSPRYKIIEKKQPVAFWCNPISGHNTLYWYLQNLGQGPELLIRYENEEAVDDSQLPKDRFSAERLKGVDSTLKIQPAELGDSAVYLCASSLGGQARVNEQFFGPGTRLTVL.

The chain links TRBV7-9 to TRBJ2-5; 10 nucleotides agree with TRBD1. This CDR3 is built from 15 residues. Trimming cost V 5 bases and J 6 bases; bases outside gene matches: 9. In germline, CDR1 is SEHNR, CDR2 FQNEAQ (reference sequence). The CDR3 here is CASSRTGGEPKTQYF. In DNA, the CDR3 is TGTGCCAGCAGCCGGACAGGGGGTGAGCCCAAGACCCAGTACTTC.

The CDR3 nucleotides read TGTGCCACCAGTGATTTCGCGGCCGGGGATACGCAGTATTTT. This sequence encodes CATSDFAAGDTQYF. The chain joins TRBV24-1 to TRBJ2-3; D unresolved. V shed 1 base and J shed 6 bases, with 10 bases lying between them. Germline loops: CDR1 KGHDR, CDR2 SFDVKD. This CDR3 comprises 14 residues.

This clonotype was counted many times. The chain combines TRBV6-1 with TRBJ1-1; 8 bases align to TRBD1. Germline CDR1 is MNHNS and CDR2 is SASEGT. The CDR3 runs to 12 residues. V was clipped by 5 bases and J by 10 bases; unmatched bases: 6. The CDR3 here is CASSSTGVRAFF. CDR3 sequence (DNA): TGTGCCAGCAGTTCGACAGGGGTACGAGCTTTCTTT.

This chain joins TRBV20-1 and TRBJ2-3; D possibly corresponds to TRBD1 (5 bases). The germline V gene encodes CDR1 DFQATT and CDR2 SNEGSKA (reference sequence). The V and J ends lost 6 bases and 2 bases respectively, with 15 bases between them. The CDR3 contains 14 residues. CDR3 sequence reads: CSATLTENTDTQYF. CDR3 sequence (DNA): TGCAGTGCAACCCTGACAGAGAACACAGATACGCAGTATTTT.

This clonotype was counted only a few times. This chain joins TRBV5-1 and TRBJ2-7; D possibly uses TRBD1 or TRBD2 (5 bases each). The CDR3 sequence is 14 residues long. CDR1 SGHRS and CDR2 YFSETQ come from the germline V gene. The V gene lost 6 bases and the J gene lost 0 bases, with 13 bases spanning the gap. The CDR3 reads CASTSGGSSYEQYF. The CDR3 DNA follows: TGCGCCAGCACATCTGGGGGTAGCTCCTACGAGCAGTACTTC.

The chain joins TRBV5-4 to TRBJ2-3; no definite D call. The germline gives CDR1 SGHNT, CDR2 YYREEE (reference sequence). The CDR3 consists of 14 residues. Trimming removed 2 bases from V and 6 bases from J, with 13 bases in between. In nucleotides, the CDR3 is TGTGCCAGCAGCTTCGACATTCAAACGGATACGCAGTATTTT. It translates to CASSFDIQTDTQYF.

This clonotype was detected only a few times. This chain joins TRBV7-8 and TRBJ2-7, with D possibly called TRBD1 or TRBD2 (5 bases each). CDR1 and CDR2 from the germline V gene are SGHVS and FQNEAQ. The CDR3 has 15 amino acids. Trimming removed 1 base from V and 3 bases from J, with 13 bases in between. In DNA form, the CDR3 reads TGTGCCAGCAGCTTAGTCGTTCGAGGGGTCTACGAGCAGTACTTC. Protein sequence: CASSLVVRGVYEQYF.

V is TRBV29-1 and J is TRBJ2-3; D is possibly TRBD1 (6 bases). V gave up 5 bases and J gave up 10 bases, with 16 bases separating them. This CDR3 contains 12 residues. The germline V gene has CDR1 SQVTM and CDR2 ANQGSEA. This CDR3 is CSVHIQGVAQYF. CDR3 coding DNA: TGCAGCGTTCATATACAGGGTGTCGCGCAGTATTTT.

DNA for the CDR3: TGTGCCAGCAGTGAAATCGTTCTAGGGACCGAAAAACTGTTTTTT. Translating it yields CASSEIVLGTEKLFF. The V and J genes are TRBV6-1 and TRBJ1-4, with D possibly matching TRBD1 (5 bases). Trimming shortened V by 2 bases and J by 8 bases, and 15 bases separated the two germline ends. This CDR3 comprises 15 residues. Germline CDR1 MNHNS, CDR2 SASEGT.

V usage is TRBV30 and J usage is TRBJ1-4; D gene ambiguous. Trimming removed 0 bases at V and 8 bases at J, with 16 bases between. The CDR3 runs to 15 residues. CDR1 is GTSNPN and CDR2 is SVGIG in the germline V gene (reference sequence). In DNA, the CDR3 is TGTGCCTGGAGTGTACTCGTGGGGATTGGCGAAAAACTGTTTTTT. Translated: CAWSVLVGIGEKLFF.

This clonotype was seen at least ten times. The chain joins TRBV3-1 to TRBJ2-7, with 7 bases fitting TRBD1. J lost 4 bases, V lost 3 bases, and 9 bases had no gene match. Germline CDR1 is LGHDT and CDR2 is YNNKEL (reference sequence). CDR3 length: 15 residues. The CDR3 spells CASSHRTGESYEQYF. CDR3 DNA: TGTGCCAGCAGCCATCGAACAGGGGAATCGTACGAGCAGTACTTC.

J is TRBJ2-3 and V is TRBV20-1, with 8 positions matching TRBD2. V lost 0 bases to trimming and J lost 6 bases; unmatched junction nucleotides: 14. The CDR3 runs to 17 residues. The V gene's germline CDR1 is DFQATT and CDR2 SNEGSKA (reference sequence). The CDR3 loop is CSARDRLAGVLGDTQYF. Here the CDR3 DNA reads TGCAGTGCTAGAGATCGGCTAGCGGGCGTTCTTGGCGATACGCAGTATTTT.

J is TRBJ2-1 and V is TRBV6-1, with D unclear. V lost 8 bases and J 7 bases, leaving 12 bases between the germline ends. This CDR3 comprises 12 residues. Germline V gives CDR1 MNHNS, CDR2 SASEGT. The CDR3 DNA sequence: TGTGCCAGCTCGAATGGGTGGAATGAGCAGTTCTTC. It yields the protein CASSNGWNEQFF.

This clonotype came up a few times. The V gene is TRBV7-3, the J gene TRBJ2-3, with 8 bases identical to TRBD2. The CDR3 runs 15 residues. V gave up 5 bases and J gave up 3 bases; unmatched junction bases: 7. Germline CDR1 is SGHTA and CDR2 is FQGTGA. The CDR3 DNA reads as TGTGCCAGCAGCCCCGACGGGGGGGGTACAGATACGCAGTATTTT. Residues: CASSPDGGGTDTQYF.

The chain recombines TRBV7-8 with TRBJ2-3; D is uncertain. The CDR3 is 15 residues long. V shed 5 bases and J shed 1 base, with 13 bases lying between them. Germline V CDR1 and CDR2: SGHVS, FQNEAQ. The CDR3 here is CASSRRRSGTDTQYF. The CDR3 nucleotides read TGTGCCAGCAGCCGCCGTAGGTCTGGCACAGATACGCAGTATTTT.

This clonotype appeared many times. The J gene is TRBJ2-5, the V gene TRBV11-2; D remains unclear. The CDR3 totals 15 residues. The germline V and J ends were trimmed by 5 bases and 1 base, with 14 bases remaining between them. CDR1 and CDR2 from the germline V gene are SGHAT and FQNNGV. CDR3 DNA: TGTGCCAGCAGCCGACAAGCGAAACCCCAAGAGACCCAGTACTTC. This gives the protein CASSRQAKPQETQYF.

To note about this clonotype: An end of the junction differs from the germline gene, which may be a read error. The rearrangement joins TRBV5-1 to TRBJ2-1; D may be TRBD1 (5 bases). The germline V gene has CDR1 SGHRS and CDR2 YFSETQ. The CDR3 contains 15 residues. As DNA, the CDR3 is TGCGCCAGCAGCTTGCACAGGAGCTCCTACAATGAGCGGTTCTTC. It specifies CASSLHRSSYNERFF.

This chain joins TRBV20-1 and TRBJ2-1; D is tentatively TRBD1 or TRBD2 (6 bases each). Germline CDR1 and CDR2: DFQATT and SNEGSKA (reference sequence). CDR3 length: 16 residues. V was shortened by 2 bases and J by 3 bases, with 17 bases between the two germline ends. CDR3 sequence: CSARSTGTYYYNEQFF. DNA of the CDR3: TGCAGTGCTAGATCAACAGGGACTTACTACTACAATGAGCAGTTCTTC.

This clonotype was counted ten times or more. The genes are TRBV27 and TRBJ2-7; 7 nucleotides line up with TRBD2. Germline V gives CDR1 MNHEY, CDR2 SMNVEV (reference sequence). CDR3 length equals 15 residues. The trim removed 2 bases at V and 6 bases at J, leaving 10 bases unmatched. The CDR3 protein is CASSLRASGDGEQYF. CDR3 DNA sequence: TGTGCCAGCAGTTTACGGGCTAGCGGAGACGGCGAGCAGTACTTC.

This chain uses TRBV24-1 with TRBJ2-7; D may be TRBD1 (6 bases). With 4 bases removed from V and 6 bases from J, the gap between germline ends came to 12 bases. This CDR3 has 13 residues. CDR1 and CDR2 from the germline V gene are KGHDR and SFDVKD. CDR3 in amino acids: CATSDSGQIEQYF. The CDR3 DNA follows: TGTGCCACCAGTGACTCCGGACAGATCGAGCAGTACTTC.

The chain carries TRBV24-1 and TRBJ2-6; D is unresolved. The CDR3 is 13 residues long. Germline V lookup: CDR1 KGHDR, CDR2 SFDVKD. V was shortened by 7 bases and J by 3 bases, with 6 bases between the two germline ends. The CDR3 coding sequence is TGTGCCACCAGCCAGCATGGGGCCAACGTCCTGACTTTC. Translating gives CATSQHGANVLTF.

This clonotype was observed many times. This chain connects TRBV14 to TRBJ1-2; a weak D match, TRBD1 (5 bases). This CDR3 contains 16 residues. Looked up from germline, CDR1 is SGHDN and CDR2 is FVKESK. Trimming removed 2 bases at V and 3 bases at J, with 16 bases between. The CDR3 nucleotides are TGTGCCAGCAGCCAAAGCTGGGGCAAGAAGGACTATGGCTACACCTTC. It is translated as CASSQSWGKKDYGYTF.